The text below deals with one T cell receptor beta chain. This clone was recorded a few times. Its antigen specificity is not known. Base qualities were left out, and no much larger clone turns up one base away. The cohort consisted of 666 healthy bone marrow donors. Cohort members were all nominally healthy when sampled, although unrecorded immune exposures were likely present. The donor tested CMV seronegative, placing the donor among the 350 to 400 seronegative members of the cohort. A peripheral blood sample was provided by each donor, and peripheral blood mononuclear cells were used for TCR beta sequencing. Genomic DNA was extracted from the blood cell samples with the Qiagen DNeasy Blood Extraction Kit. Library preparation used the immunoSEQ multiplex PCR assay. For the multiplex PCR, a mixture combining 60 forward primers for TCR Vbeta segments and 13 reverse primers for TCR Jbeta segments was used. Amplification of the CDR3 region of rearranged TCR beta genes was performed with a multiplex PCR assay on genomic DNA. The amplified TCR beta libraries were sequenced on the Illumina HiSeq System as 87-base-pair reads. Per the authors' processing: A later analysis counted about 80 million unique TCR beta chains across the 600 to 850 repertoires, and 9.5 million to 11 million of these chains were shared by at least two donors. Raw reads were error-corrected and collapsed into unique sequences by a nearest-neighbor algorithm in which closely related sequences were merged to remove PCR and sequencing errors. CDR3 sequences were aligned to IMGT reference sequences to assign V, D and J gene segments. For a sequence to be retained, a match of at least six nucleotides was required to both a V gene segment and a J gene segment. Rearrangements were called productive when the CDR3 lacked stop codons and stayed in frame with V and J; all others were non-productive. CDR3 was defined according to IMGT convention as the region running from the second conserved V-encoded cysteine to the conserved J-encoded phenylalanine. Sequences without an unambiguous match to a single V gene segment were excluded from the earlier analysis of approximately 600 of the donors. In an earlier analysis of around 590 of the donors, a V segment was called functional when productive rearrangements were above 56.7%, and segregating when the standard deviation between donors exceeded 5%. A statistical classification framework was built for diagnosing cytomegalovirus status from the catalog of TCR beta chain sequences. V and J gene assignment, in a later analysis, came from comparing TCR nucleotide sequences with IMGT/GENE-DB human TR gene sequences. The TCRdist pipeline was used in a later analysis to assign CDR3 sequences and most-parsimonious VDJ recombination scenarios. In a later analysis, each TCR beta chain was defined by its CDR3 amino acid sequence together with its V-gene family, and reads without a unique V-gene family were excluded. A later analysis removed over 500 highly shared, low-generation-probability nucleotide sequences to deal with suspected cross-contamination and a sequencing artifact. A later analysis calculated a clonal expansion index for each public chain from normalized within-repertoire ranks of inferred template counts. Generation probabilities in a later analysis came from a VDJ recombination model fitted to out-of-frame rearrangements, and those results were checked against IGoR. A later analysis scored TCR-TCR, TCR-HLA and TCR-CMV co-occurrence with hypergeometric tests, applying a repertoire-size bias correction to TCR pairs. To estimate false discovery rates, a later analysis permuted the HLA or CMV assignments 20 times. In a later analysis, co-occurring TCRs were grouped using DBSCAN, with TCRdist sequence similarity added in when clustering inside HLA-allele-positive subsets. For co-occurrence clustering, repertoires with fewer than 30,000 or more than 120,000 public chains were excluded, along with five repertoires with anomalous nucleotide sharing. Imported from immuneACCESS, the table was reduced by TCRdb to in-frame sequences with V and J called. These copies leave out some clones; in studies compared against another copy, an unresolved V gene accounts for under half, and the cause of the remainder is not known. For V, J and clone size, that table is used; D and trimming come from the DNA. The sample profile shows roughly 150,000 clones; around 86% of them were found once. About 2.5% of the sample rests with the top ten.

The sample belongs to a study of cytomegalovirus exposure and HLA in healthy donors (dated by TCRdb to about 2017). Concerning the study at large: According to an earlier analysis of 550 to 700 of the donors, 200 million or so T cells yielded 120 million or so unique TCR beta sequences and 276 Gb of sequence data. An early release that covered fewer than 750 HLA-typed donors contained approximately 300 gigabases of sequencing data and 85 million to 100 million unique TCR sequences. Of the roughly 400 genotyped donors, approximately 80% fell in the genetic ancestry cluster associated with self-reported Caucasian donors. The study aimed to test whether signatures of past pathogen exposure could be identified by cataloging public T cell receptors. The study used immunosequencing to profile the T cell repertoires of 666 subjects and linked those repertoires to cytomegalovirus serostatus. In addition to the first cohort of 650 to 800 subjects, a separate validation cohort of under 150 different subjects was used. To predict cytomegalovirus infection status, the study combined high-throughput TCR immunosequencing, statistical association of individual TCRs with disease status, and machine learning. A later analysis re-examined previously published TCR beta repertoires from 610 or so donors and added high-resolution HLA genotyping to investigate patterns of TCR occurrence. The later analysis used no new phenotypic data to find candidate immune exposures, relying instead on TCR beta sequences and their occurrence across donors. In an earlier analysis of around 540 of the donors, high-throughput TCR beta sequencing was used to judge whether each TCR beta V gene segment behaved as functional or pseudogenic. Donor age, sex, ethnicity and CMV serostatus were collected together with the repertoire data. In a later genetic analysis, genome-wide SNP genotypes for about 55% of the roughly 700 donors were used, and that subset was treated as a discovery cohort. All discovery cohort repertoires had been generated on a single sequencing platform. Both class I and class II loci were covered by HLA typing, at four-digit resolution. The number of typed donors differed by locus: roughly 629-640 for A, B, C, DRB1 and DQB1; some 500 for DQA1; around 610 for DPA1; and about 470 for DPB1. A few DR-DQ haplotypes were treated as single units for association and clustering because of strong linkage in the cohort. On average, 235,054 unique TCR beta nucleotide sequences were sequenced per donor among about 400 genotyped donors of the cohort, with roughly 20% of those sequences being non-productive.

V was cut back by 0 bases and J by 2 bases, leaving a gap of 4 bases between them. The CDR3 goes from the cysteine to the phenylalanine over 12 residues. Only the CDR3 part of the read is kept: 36 bases, read in frame from the first base. CDR1 and CDR2 were assigned from the germline V gene as SQVTM and ANQGSEA. The study at large found these results: In a later analysis, about 16,000 TCR beta sequences were associated with specific HLA alleles at a false discovery rate of 0.05. In this cohort, only TCR beta chains were sequenced, and detectable features were limited by the absence of alpha or paired-chain data. The only immune exposure information available for the cohort was CMV serostatus. The study listed over 150 TCR beta chains as associated with cytomegalovirus. The earlier analysis of almost 600 of the donors excluded about 16 rarely observed V segments, including chromosome 9 orphons, because counts were too low. V-gene and J-gene trimming of TCR beta chains was associated with a missense DCLRE1C variant in a later genetic analysis, and the association was replicated in an independent cohort. Because HLA typing was unavailable for some donors at each locus, only the typed subset was used in association tests. It was suggested by the authors that the approach could potentially be generalized to other disease states and immunological phenotypes. A later genetic analysis reported fewer N-insertions in productive TCRs among donors in an Asian-associated ancestry cluster than the 666-donor mean. In a later analysis, HLA-associated TCR beta chains showed more clonal expansion and lower generation probabilities than non-associated chains that were equally common. A cluster of highly shared sequence variants was judged likely to be a technical artifact of the sequencing pipeline. The 87-base-pair reads could not distinguish some IMGT-functional V segments, including TRBV6-2 and TRBV6-3, so those segments were excluded. Broadly in line with IMGT annotations, most TCR beta V segments showed up in productive rearrangements about 90% or about 30% of the time in an earlier analysis of approximately 640 of the donors. Across donors, most TCR sequences were observed very rarely, whereas some public TCRs were present in many individuals. Most CMV-associated TCR beta chains appeared to be HLA-restricted in a later analysis, and the HLA associations seemed to be driven largely by CMV exposure. The presence/absence analyses assumed that sequencing depth was roughly uniform across donors, and that assumption may not be true. When HLA alleles, especially DR and DQ, strongly co-occurred, TCR associations were difficult to assign to individual alleles. According to a later analysis, TCR association rates differed among HLA loci, with DRB1 alleles showing the most associated TCRs and HLA-C alleles showing the fewest. Linkage disequilibrium might explain the correlated functional status among segregating V segments, but an unknown experimental factor could not be excluded. A further reported finding was that TCR beta sequences accurately predicted the HLA-A and HLA-B alleles for most subjects in the first cohort. A few of the identified cytomegalovirus-associated TCR beta chains were confirmed in vitro to be specific for cytomegalovirus antigens. According to a later analysis, parvovirus B19, influenza, CMV and Epstein-Barr virus appeared linked to several top co-occurrence clusters. The classifier was reported to diagnose cytomegalovirus status with high specificity and sensitivity in both the original cohort and the validation cohort.

Rearrangement joined TRBV29-1 to TRBJ2-5; the D gene identity is not certain. This clonotype originated in a male donor in good health and CMV-seronegative. Sequencing was done on a sample of PBMCs. The DNA sequence is given as TGCAGCGTTGAAGACGGGCAAGAGACCCAGTACTTC. Its protein reads: CSVEDGQETQYF.